The clone carrying this T cell receptor beta chain has at least ten counts. Its antigen is unknown. Breast cancer patients provided tissue from their axillary draining lymph nodes. Unmatched junction bases numbered 4, after V lost 0 bases and J lost 2 bases. The CDR3 is 15 amino acids. The germline V gene encodes CDR1 SGDLS and CDR2 YYNGEE. This sample stems from a study of breast tumors, draining lymph nodes, adjacent tissues. Overall study results and limits: Tumor T cell lymph node origin was a supported hypothesis, not proven. Tumor repertoires ranked between lymph nodes and nontumor tissue in diversity, with V and J gene preferences.

TCRdb reprocessed the multiplex PCR reads via MiXCR and lists one record per CDR3 protein. This table has some 97,000 distinct CDR3 sequences, less than 25% appearing once. The clonotype originates from a female donor with breast cancer. Some clones in this sample may be carry-over from other donors' samples. The chain is built from TRBV9 and TRBJ1-2; 7 nucleotides align to TRBD1. Input material: axillary lymph node tissue. The CDR3 region has the DNA TGTGCCAGCAGCGTAGCTGAGGGGGCGAACTATGGCTACACCTTC. Its protein product is CASSVAEGANYGYTF.